A single sample is the source of the 24 T cell receptor beta chains below, sequenced in a study of blood T cells in healthy people across ages. The authors ran a second PCR of about 6 to 11 cycles using a sample-barcoded 5' primer and a J-beta primer mix. TCRdb reprocessed the 5' RACE reads via MiXCR and lists one record per CDR3 protein. The sample carries 600,000 to 1,000,000 distinct CDR3 sequences, around 25% recorded once. The data were also submitted as part of a second study, on T cells of mothers and their children.

Sequencing was carried out using blood. All receptors derive from a boy under 18 in good health.

V is TRBV29-1 and J is TRBJ1-2, with D possibly TRBD1 on 6 matching bases. V was pared by 6 bases and J by 4 bases, with 9 bases between. The CDR3 has 11 amino acids. Germline loops: CDR1 SQVTM, CDR2 ANQGSEA. CDR3 amino acids: CSVTGLYGYTF. CDR3 nucleotide sequence: TGCAGCGTCACAGGGCTCTATGGCTACACCTTC.

There are a few counts of this clonotype. The genes are TRBV2 and TRBJ2-5; 8 positions match TRBD2. V shed 1 base, J shed 5 bases, and the junction held 9 bases outside the gene matches. The germline gives CDR1 SNHLY, CDR2 FYNNEI. The CDR3 runs 16 residues. CDR3 DNA sequence: TGTGCCAGCAGTGAAGGCCAGCTAGCGGGTGTTGAGACCCAGTACTTC. Its translation: CASSEGQLAGVETQYF. The full variable domain, in which reference TRBV2 and TRBJ2-5 provide the parts outside the CDR3, is EPEVTQTPSHQVTQMGQEVILRCVPISNHLYFYWYRQILGQKVEFLVSFYNNEISEKSEIFDDQFSVERPDGSNFTLKIRSTKLEDSAMYFCASSEGQLAGVETQYFGPGTRLLVL.

The gene calls are TRBV5-1 and TRBJ1-1; the D gene is possibly TRBD1 (6 bases). The CDR3 consists of 16 residues. V gave up 6 bases and J gave up 4 bases, with 22 bases separating them. Germline V gene data show CDR1 as SGHRS and CDR2 as YFSETQ. The CDR3 loop is CASNSPTGSTITEAFF. The CDR3 DNA is TGCGCCAGCAATTCTCCTACAGGGAGCACAATCACTGAAGCTTTCTTT. The complete variable domain, with remaining parts taken from reference TRBV5-1 and TRBJ1-1, reads KAGVTQTPRYLIKTRGQQVTLSCSPISGHRSVSWYQQTPGQGLQFLFEYFSETQRNKGNFPGRFSGRQFSNSRSEMNVSTLELGDSALYLCASNSPTGSTITEAFFGQGTRLTVV.

The V and J genes are TRBV7-9 and TRBJ1-3, with TRBD1 identical over 7 bases. The CDR3 has 14 amino acids. V was clipped by 5 bases and J by 4 bases; unmatched bases: 5. In germline, CDR1 is SEHNR, CDR2 FQNEAQ (reference sequence). CDR3 loop: CASSPQGRGNTIYF. The CDR3 DNA reads TGTGCCAGCAGCCCACAGGGGAGAGGAAACACCATATATTTT.

This clonotype was seen a few times. V gene TRBV29-1 combines with J gene TRBJ1-5, with a weak D call TRBD1 (6 bases). V was cut by 4 bases and J by 4 bases, with 11 bases left in between. CDR3 length: 13 residues. In germline, CDR1 is SQVTM, CDR2 ANQGSEA. CDR3 loop: CSVAGTTNQPQHF. DNA of the CDR3: TGCAGCGTTGCCGGGACAACTAATCAGCCCCAGCATTTT.

The table lists this clonotype with a few counts. The V gene is TRBV19, the J gene TRBJ2-1; 9 nucleotides align to TRBD2. V shed 5 bases and J 3 bases; nucleotides not matched to a gene: 8. This CDR3 contains 16 residues. Per the germline V gene, CDR1 is LNHDA and CDR2 is SQIVND (reference sequence). The DNA of the CDR3 is TGTGCCAGTAGTGTAGCGGGGGACCATCACTACAATGAGCAGTTCTTC. Amino acids: CASSVAGDHHYNEQFF. Supplemented by reference TRBV19 and TRBJ2-1, the full variable domain reads DGGITQSPKYLFRKEGQNVTLSCEQNLNHDAMYWYRQDPGQGLRLIYYSQIVNDFQKGDIAEGYSVSREKKESFPLTVTSAQKNPTAFYLCASSVAGDHHYNEQFFGPGTRLTVL.

J is TRBJ1-1 and V is TRBV7-9; D remains unclear. Germline CDR1 is SEHNR and CDR2 is FQNEAQ (reference sequence). The CDR3 is made up of 13 amino acids. Trimming stripped 3 bases from V and 7 bases from J, with 12 bases between. Written as DNA, the CDR3 is TGTGCCAGCAGCTTTGGGTTAGCCGTTGAAGCTTTCTTT. This codes for CASSFGLAVEAFF.

The chain joins TRBV2 to TRBJ2-5; tentative D call: TRBD2 (6 bases). CDR1 and CDR2 from the germline V gene are SNHLY and FYNNEI. V was trimmed by 5 bases and J by 5 bases, leaving 15 bases between them. This CDR3 contains 14 residues. The CDR3 spells CASSPERAGETQYF. The DNA of the CDR3 is TGTGCCAGCAGTCCCGAGAGGGCGGGGGAGACCCAGTACTTC.

The rearrangement links TRBV5-1 to TRBJ2-7, with 11 bases matching TRBD1. Germline V gives CDR1 SGHRS, CDR2 YFSETQ. This CDR3 contains 16 residues. After removal of 0 bases from V and 6 bases from J, the junction contained 8 bases not matched to a gene. CDR3 loop: CASSLASAGTGGEQYF. The DNA of the CDR3 is TGCGCCAGCAGCTTGGCCTCCGCCGGGACAGGGGGCGAGCAGTACTTC.

This clonotype was seen a handful of times. This chain links TRBV4-2 with TRBJ1-2, with a weak D call TRBD1 (5 bases). The germline gives CDR1 LGHNA, CDR2 YNFKEQ. The CDR3 totals 15 residues. Trimming stripped 0 bases from V and 5 bases from J, with 13 bases between. CDR3 nucleotide sequence: TGTGCCAGCAGCCAAGATTTGGCACGGGGGTATGGCTACACCTTC. It codes for CASSQDLARGYGYTF.

This clonotype was observed a few times. The chain has TRBV24-1 and TRBJ2-3, with 11 bases aligning to TRBD1. In germline, CDR1 is KGHDR, CDR2 SFDVKD. V dropped 1 base and J dropped 4; count of bases not matched to a gene: 6. The CDR3 spans 17 residues. CDR3: CATSDFSGTGGPDTQYF. Here the CDR3 DNA reads TGTGCCACCAGTGATTTCTCCGGGACAGGGGGACCAGATACGCAGTATTTT.

In this sample, this clonotype turned up a few times. This chain joins TRBV20-1 and TRBJ1-6; the D is unclear. Germline V lookup: CDR1 DFQATT, CDR2 SNEGSKA (reference sequence). CDR3 length: 13 amino acids. V shed 6 bases and J shed 7 bases, with 13 bases lying between them. The CDR3 coding sequence is TGCAGTGCCAAGGCCCCGGGGAATTCACCCCTCCACTTT. This sequence encodes CSAKAPGNSPLHF.

Comments on this clonotype: A junction end diverges from the germline sequence, so it may reflect a read error. The chain is built from TRBV20-1 and TRBJ2-1; 8 nucleotides line up with TRBD2. This CDR3 contains 12 residues. CDR1 is DFQATT and CDR2 is SNEGSKA in the germline V gene (reference sequence). The CDR3 region is CSASGSYNEQLF. The CDR3 DNA reads TGCAGTGCGAGCGGGAGCTACAATGAGCAGCTCTTC.

This clonotype was recorded at least ten times. This chain links TRBV28 with TRBJ1-4, with D uncertain. The CDR3 runs 13 residues. V was trimmed by 6 bases and J by 7 bases, leaving 12 bases between them. Germline-derived CDR1 and CDR2 are MDHEN and SYDVKM. The DNA for the CDR3 is TGTGCCAGCAGCGGGCCGGCGGGTGAAAAACTGTTTTTT. This translates into CASSGPAGEKLFF.

The gene calls are TRBV9 and TRBJ2-5, with 10 bases fitting TRBD2. Looked up from germline, CDR1 is SGDLS and CDR2 is YYNGEE. J was trimmed by 5 bases and V by 4 bases; bases with no gene match: 5. This CDR3 has 14 residues. The CDR3 here is CASSPGGLAETQYF. Written as DNA, the CDR3 is TGTGCCAGCAGCCCCGGGGGACTAGCGGAGACCCAGTACTTC.

V is TRBV4-3 and J is TRBJ2-5; D is possibly TRBD2 (5 bases). The closer fit of TRBJ2-7 to the DNA end suggests the J call may be wrong. Germline CDR1 reads LGHNA; CDR2 reads YSLEER. CDR3 length: 15 residues. CDR3 region: CASSQVVSGVYEQYF. The CDR3 nucleotides read TGCGCCAGCAGCCAAGTGGTCTCCGGGGTCTACGAGCAGTACTTC.

The rearrangement joins TRBV27 to TRBJ1-4; maybe TRBD1 (5 bases). The V gene's germline CDR1 is MNHEY and CDR2 SMNVEV (reference sequence). The CDR3 has 18 amino acids. V was clipped by 6 bases and J by 8 bases, with 28 bases between them. Here the CDR3 reads CASRPTGGALVGSEKLFF. The CDR3 DNA is TGTGCCAGCAGACCTACCGGAGGGGCACTGGTAGGGAGCGAAAAACTGTTTTTT.

Of note for this clonotype: The germline gene is not matched at one end of the junction; a read error may be the cause. J is TRBJ2-5 and V is TRBV7-9; TRBD1 is a possible D gene (5 bases). This CDR3 is built from 16 residues. Germline loops: CDR1 SEHNR, CDR2 FQNEAQ (reference sequence). The CDR3 loop reads CTSSSNLKTAQGTQYF. DNA for the CDR3: TGTACCAGCAGCTCCAACCTTAAGACAGCCCAAGGGACCCAGTACTTC.

The V call is TRBV29-1, the J call TRBJ2-7; weak D call: TRBD1 (6 bases). Germline CDR1 SQVTM, CDR2 ANQGSEA. V lost 7 bases and J lost 1, with 11 bases in between. The CDR3 is 12 amino acids. CDR3 bases: TGCAGCGGAACAGGGAATTCCTACGAGCAGTACTTC. Its protein product is CSGTGNSYEQYF.

This clonotype was picked up a small number of times. Written as DNA, the CDR3 is TGCAGTGGCGAAGGGAACAATGAGCAGTTCTTC. It specifies CSGEGNNEQFF. This chain joins TRBV20-1 and TRBJ2-1; D unresolved. Trimming took off 7 bases at V and 5 bases at J, with 9 bases between the two ends. Germline V gene sequence: CDR1 DFQATT, CDR2 SNEGSKA (reference sequence). The CDR3 covers 11 residues.

This clonotype was counted between two and nine times. V usage is TRBV2 and J usage is TRBJ2-5; the D gene could be TRBD1 or TRBD2 (5 bases each). The end of the DNA fits TRBJ2-1 better, so the J call may be wrong. CDR1 is SNHLY, CDR2 FYNNEI, per germline. This CDR3 is built from 11 residues. The CDR3 loop reads CATGQLGEQFF. DNA of the CDR3: TGTGCCACAGGACAACTAGGTGAGCAGTTCTTC.

This clonotype was seen a few times. The chain joins TRBV7-3 to TRBJ1-1; D gene uncertain. V lost 4 bases and J lost 7, with 13 bases in between. Germline V gene lookup returns CDR1 SGHTA and CDR2 FQGTGA. The CDR3 is made up of 13 amino acids. This CDR3 is CASSSGRLGEAFF. CDR3 sequence (DNA): TGTGCCAGCAGCTCCGGACGCCTGGGTGAAGCTTTCTTT. Drawing the rest from reference TRBV7-3 and TRBJ1-1, the complete variable domain is GAGVSQTPSNKVTEKGKYVELRCDPISGHTALYWYRQSLGQGPEFLIYFQGTGAADDSGLPNDRFFAVRPEGSVSTLKIQRTERGDSAVYLCASSSGRLGEAFFGQGTRLTVV.

The chain has TRBV5-1 and TRBJ2-2; a possible D gene is TRBD1 (6 bases). The CDR3 has 13 amino acids. V was trimmed by 6 bases and J by 1 base, leaving 7 bases between them. Germline V gene sequence: CDR1 SGHRS, CDR2 YFSETQ. CDR3 sequence (DNA): TGCGCCAGCATGGGACAGAACACCGGGGAGCTGTTTTTT. It is translated as CASMGQNTGELFF. The entire variable domain, with the rest obtained from reference TRBV5-1 and TRBJ2-2, is as follows: KAGVTQTPRYLIKTRGQQVTLSCSPISGHRSVSWYQQTPGQGLQFLFEYFSETQRNKGNFPGRFSGRQFSNSRSEMNVSTLELGDSALYLCASMGQNTGELFFGEGSRLTVL.

This clonotype was seen a handful of times. Written as DNA, the CDR3 is TGCAGCGGGGGACAAGTTGAAGCTTTCTTT. This encodes CSGGQVEAFF. The V gene is TRBV29-1, the J gene TRBJ1-1, with D possibly TRBD1 on 6 matching bases. Per the germline V gene, CDR1 is SQVTM and CDR2 is ANQGSEA. Trimming stripped 7 bases from V and 7 bases from J, with 10 bases between. There are 10 residues in the CDR3.